This T cell receptor (beta chain) is drawn from a study of T cell repertoires in cytomegalovirus infection. Germline values: CDR1 MNHEY, CDR2 SMNVEV (reference sequence). This CDR3 is built from 15 residues. V was clipped by 1 base and J by 5 bases, with 14 bases between them. TCRdb re-called the reads through MiXCR, storing one row per CDR3 protein. The data show approximately 56,000 distinct CDR3 sequences, roughly 21% seen once. This clonotype appeared a few times. Its antigen is not known. This TCR came from a human donor in good health (CMV status not recorded). Some clones in this sample may be carry-over from other donors' samples. The chain has TRBV27 and TRBJ1-1; TRBD1 is a possible D gene (5 bases). The sample here was CD8+ T cells from cultured PBMCs, taken from culture after CMV antigen stimulation. CDR3 region: CASSLFRQGVTEAFF. The CDR3 region has the DNA TGTGCCAGCAGTTTATTCCGGCAGGGAGTGACTGAAGCTTTCTTT.